The clone carrying this T cell receptor (beta chain) was observed a handful of times. The entry originates in a study of control samples from healthy donors and cancer patients. Produced via immunoSEQ multiplex PCR; TCRdb's table is partial and in-frame only. The sample consists of more than 75,000 clones, 79% of them appearing once. This TCR came from a woman in her 30s in good health. Sequences were obtained from blood.

The DNA of the CDR3 is TGTGCCAGCAGCTTCAGGACCGGGGTAGGGGGGACCCAGTACTTC. Protein sequence: CASSFRTGVGGTQYF. The gene calls are TRBV7-2 and TRBJ2-5, with D perhaps TRBD1 (6 bases). The CDR3 covers 15 residues. Trimming removed 3 bases at V and 7 bases at J, with 18 bases between. Germline lookup yields CDR1 SGHTA and CDR2 FQGNSA.